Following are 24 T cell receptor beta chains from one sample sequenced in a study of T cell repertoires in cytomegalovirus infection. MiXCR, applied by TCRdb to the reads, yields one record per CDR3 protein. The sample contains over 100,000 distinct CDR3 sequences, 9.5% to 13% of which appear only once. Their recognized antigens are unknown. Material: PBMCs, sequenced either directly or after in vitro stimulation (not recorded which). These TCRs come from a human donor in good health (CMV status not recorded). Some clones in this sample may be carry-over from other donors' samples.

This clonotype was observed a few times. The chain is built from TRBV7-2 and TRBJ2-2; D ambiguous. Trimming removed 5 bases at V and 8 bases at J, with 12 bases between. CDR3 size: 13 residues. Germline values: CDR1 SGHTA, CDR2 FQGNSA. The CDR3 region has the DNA TGTGCCAGCAGCCCGGCCGGCGAGGGGGAGCTGTTTTTT. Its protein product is CASSPAGEGELFF.

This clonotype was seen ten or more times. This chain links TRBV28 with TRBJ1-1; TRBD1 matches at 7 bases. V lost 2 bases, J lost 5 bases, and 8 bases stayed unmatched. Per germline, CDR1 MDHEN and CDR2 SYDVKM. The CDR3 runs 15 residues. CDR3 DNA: TGTGCCAGCAGTTTAAGACAGGGTTGGCGGACTGAAGCTTTCTTT. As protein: CASSLRQGWRTEAFF. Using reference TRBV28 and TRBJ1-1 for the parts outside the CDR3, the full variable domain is DVKVTQSSRYLVKRTGEKVFLECVQDMDHENMFWYRQDPGLGLRLIYFSYDVKMKEKGDIPEGYSVSREKKERFSLILESASTNQTSMYLCASSLRQGWRTEAFFGQGTRLTVV.

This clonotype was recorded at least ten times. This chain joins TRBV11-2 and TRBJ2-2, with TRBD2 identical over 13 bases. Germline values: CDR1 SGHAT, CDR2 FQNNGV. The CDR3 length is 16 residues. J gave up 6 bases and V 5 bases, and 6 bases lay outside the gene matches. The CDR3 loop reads CASSQTSGRASGELFF. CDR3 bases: TGTGCCAGCAGCCAAACTAGCGGGAGGGCCTCCGGGGAGCTGTTTTTT.

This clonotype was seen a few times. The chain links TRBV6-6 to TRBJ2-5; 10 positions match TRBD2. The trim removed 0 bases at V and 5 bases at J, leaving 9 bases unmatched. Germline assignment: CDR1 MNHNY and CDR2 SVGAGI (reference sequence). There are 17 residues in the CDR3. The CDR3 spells CASSYSSGRVGRETQYF. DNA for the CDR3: TGTGCCAGCAGTTACTCGAGCGGGAGGGTCGGGCGGGAGACCCAGTACTTC.

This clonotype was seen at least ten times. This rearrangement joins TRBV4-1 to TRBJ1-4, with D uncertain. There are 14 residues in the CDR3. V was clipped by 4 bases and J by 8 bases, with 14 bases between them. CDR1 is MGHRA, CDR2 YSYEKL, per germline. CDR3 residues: CASSLGPLGEKLFF. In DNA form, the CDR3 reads TGCGCCAGCAGCCTCGGTCCTCTGGGGGAAAAACTGTTTTTT.

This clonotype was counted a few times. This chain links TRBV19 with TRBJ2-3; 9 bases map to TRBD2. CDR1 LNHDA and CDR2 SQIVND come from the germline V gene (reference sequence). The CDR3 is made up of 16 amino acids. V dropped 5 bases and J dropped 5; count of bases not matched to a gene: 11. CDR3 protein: CASSLGASGIGDTQYF. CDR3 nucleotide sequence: TGTGCCAGTAGTCTCGGGGCTAGCGGGATTGGAGATACGCAGTATTTT.

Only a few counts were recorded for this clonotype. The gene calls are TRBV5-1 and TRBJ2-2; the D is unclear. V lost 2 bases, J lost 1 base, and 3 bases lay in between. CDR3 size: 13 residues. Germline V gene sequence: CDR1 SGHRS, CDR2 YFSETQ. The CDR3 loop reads CASSLKNTGELFF. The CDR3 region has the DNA TGCGCCAGCAGCTTAAAGAACACCGGGGAGCTGTTTTTT.

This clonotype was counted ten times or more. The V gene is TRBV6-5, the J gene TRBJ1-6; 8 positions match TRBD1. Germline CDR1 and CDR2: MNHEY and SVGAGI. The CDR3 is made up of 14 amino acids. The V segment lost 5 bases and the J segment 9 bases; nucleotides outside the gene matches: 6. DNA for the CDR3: TGTGCCAGCAGTAAGACAGGGGTGGCTTCACCCCTCCACTTT. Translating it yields CASSKTGVASPLHF.

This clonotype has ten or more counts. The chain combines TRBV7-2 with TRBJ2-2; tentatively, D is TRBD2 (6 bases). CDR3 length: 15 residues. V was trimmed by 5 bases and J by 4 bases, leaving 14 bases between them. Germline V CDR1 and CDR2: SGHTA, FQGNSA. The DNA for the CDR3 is TGTGCCAGCAGCCATGACGGGAGTGGCACCGGGGAGCTGTTTTTT. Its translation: CASSHDGSGTGELFF.

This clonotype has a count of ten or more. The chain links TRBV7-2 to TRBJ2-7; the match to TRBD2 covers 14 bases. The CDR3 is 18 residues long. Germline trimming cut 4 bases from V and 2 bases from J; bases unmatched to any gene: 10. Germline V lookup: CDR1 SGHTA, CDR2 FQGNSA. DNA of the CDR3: TGTGCCAGCAGCTCCTCGGGACTAGCGGGAGTAGGGGCCTACGAGCAGTACTTC. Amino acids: CASSSSGLAGVGAYEQYF.

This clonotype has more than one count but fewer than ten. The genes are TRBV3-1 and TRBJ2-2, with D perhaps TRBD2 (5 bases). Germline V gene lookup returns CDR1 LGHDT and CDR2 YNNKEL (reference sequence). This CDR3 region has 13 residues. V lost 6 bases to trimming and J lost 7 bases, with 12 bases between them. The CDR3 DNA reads TGTGCCAGCAGTCGGGGTCAAGGCGGGGAGCTGTTTTTT. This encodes CASSRGQGGELFF.

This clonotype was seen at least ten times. The CDR3: CASSLGADLHGYTF. CDR3 nucleotides: TGTGCCAGCAGCTTAGGGGCGGACCTGCATGGCTACACCTTC. The chain has TRBV7-9 and TRBJ1-2; D gene uncertain. V lost 1 base to trimming and J lost 6 bases, with 12 bases between them. This CDR3 has 14 residues. Germline V gives CDR1 SEHNR, CDR2 FQNEAQ (reference sequence).

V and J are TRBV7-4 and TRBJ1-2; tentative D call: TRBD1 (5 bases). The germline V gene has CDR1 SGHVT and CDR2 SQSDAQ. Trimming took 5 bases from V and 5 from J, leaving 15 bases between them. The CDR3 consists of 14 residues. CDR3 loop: CASSRETEYYGYTF. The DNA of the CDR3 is TGTGCCAGCAGCAGGGAGACAGAGTATTATGGCTACACCTTC. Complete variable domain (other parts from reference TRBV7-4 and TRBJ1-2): GAGVSQSPRYKVAKRGRDVALRCDSISGHVTLYWYRQTLGQGSEVLTYSQSDAQRDKSGRPSGRFSAERPERSVSTLKIQRTEQGDSAVYLCASSRETEYYGYTFGSGTRLTVV.

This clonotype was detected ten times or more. CDR3 loop: CASSLALTPRGADTQYF. In nucleotides, the CDR3 is TGTGCCAGCAGCTTAGCGCTGACCCCGCGGGGCGCAGATACGCAGTATTTT. The V and J genes are TRBV7-2 and TRBJ2-3; D perhaps matches TRBD2 (6 bases). This CDR3 is built from 17 residues. V lost 0 bases to trimming and J lost 4 bases, with 17 bases between them. Looked up from germline, CDR1 is SGHTA and CDR2 is FQGNSA.

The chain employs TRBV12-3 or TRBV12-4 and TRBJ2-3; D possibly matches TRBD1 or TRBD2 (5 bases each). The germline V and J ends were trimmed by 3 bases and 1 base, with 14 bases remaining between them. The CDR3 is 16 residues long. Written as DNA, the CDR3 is TGTGCCAGCAGTTTCGAGAGGGGACCCCGCACAGATACGCAGTATTTT. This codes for CASSFERGPRTDTQYF.

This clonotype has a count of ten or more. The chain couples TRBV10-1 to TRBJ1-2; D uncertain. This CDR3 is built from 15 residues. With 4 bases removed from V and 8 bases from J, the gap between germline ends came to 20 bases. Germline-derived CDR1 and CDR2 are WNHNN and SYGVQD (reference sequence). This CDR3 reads CASSADPAGVGGYTF. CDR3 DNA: TGCGCCAGCAGTGCAGATCCCGCCGGGGTTGGAGGCTACACCTTC.

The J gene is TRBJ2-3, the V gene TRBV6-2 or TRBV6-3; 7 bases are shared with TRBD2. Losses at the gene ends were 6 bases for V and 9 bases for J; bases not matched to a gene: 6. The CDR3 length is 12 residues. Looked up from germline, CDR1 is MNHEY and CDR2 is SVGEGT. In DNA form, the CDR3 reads TGTGCCAGCAGCCAGCTCGGGGGGACGCAGTATTTT. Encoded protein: CASSQLGGTQYF.

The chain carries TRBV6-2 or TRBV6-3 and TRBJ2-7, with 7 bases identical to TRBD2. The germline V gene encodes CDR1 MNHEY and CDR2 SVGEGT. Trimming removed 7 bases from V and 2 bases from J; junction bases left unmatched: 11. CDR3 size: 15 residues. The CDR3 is CASNTGTTKPYEQYV. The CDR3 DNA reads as TGTGCCAGCAATACTGGGACTACCAAACCCTACGAGCAGTACGTC.

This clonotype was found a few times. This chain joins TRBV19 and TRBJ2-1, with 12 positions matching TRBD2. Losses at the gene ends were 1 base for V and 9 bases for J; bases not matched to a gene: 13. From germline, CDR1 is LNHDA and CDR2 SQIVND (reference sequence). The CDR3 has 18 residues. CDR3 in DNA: TGTGCCAGTAGTATAGTTCTAGCGGGAGGGCCCAGGAGGGGTGAGCAGTTCTTC. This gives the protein CASSIVLAGGPRRGEQFF.

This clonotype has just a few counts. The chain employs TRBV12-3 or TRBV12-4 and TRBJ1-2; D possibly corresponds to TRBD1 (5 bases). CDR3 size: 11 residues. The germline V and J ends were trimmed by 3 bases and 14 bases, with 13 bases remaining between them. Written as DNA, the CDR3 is TGTGCCAGCAGTTTGGGGCAGTTGAGTACCTTC. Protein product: CASSLGQLSTF.

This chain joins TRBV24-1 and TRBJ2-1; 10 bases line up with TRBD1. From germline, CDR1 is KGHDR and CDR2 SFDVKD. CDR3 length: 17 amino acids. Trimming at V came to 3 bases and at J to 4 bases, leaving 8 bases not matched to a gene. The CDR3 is CATSDTKDRGRYNEQFF. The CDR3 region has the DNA TGTGCCACCAGTGATACCAAGGACAGGGGGAGATACAATGAGCAGTTCTTC.

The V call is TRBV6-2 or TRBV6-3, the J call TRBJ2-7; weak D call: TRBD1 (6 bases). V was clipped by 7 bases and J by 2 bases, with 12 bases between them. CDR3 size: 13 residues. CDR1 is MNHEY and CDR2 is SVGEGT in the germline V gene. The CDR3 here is CASTPDRPYEQYF. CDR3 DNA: TGTGCCAGCACGCCCGACAGGCCCTACGAGCAGTACTTC.

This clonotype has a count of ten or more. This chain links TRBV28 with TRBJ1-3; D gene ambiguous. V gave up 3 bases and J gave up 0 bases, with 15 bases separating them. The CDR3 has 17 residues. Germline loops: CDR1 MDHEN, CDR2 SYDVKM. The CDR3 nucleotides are TGTGCCAGCAGTTTTCAAGGGCAGCTTTTCTCTGGAAACACCATATATTTT. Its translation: CASSFQGQLFSGNTIYF.

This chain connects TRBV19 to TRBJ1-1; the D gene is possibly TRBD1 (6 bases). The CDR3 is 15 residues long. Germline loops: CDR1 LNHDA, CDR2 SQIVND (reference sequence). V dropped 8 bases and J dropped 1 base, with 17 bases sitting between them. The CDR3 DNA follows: TGTGCCAGTCTCCAGGGGATCTACTGGAACACTGAAGCTTTCTTT. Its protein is CASLQGIYWNTEAFF.